This T cell receptor (beta chain) is from a study of CD8 T cells in Susac syndrome. The multiple sclerosis controls were treatment-naive patients, and their relapsing-remitting disease was stable or active. TEMRA cells underwent FACS enrichment and CD8+ and CD4+ T cells underwent negative isolation. With random hexamers, reverse transcription was performed on about 0.45 to 1 ug of RNA. Amplification of TCR beta CDR3 spanned 54 Vbeta and 13 Jbeta via immunoSEQ multiplex PCR. TCRdb re-analysed the immunoSEQ multiplex PCR reads in MiXCR, keeping a single row per CDR3 protein. The table has approximately 200,000 distinct CDR3 sequences, 95% seen once; the top ten hold around 0.082%. This CDR3 is 10 amino acids long. Germline-derived CDR1 and CDR2 are SQVTM and ANQGSEA. The V end was cut by 7 bases, the J end by 5 bases, with 8 bases between.

The gene calls are TRBV29-1 and TRBJ2-5; TRBD1 might be the D (6 bases). Sequenced sample: CD4+ T cells from PBMCs. The receptor was isolated from a human donor with multiple sclerosis. The CDR3 DNA reads as TGCAGCGGACAGGACGAGACCCAGTACTTC. This codes for CSGQDETQYF.